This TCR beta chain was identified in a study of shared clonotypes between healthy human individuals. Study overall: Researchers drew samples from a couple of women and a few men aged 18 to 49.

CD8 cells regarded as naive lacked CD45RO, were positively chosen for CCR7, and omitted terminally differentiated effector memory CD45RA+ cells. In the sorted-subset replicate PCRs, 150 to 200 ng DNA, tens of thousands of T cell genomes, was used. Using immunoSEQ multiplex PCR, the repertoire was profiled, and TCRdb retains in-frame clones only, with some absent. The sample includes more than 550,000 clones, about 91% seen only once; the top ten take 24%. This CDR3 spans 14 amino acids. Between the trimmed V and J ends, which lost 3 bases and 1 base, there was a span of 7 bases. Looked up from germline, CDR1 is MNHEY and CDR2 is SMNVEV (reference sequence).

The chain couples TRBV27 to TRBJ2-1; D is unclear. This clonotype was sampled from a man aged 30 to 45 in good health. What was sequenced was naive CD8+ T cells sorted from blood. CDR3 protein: CASSFGTSYNEQFF. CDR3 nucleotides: TGTGCCAGCAGTTTTGGTACTTCCTACAATGAGCAGTTCTTC.